This T cell receptor (beta chain) was profiled in a study of regulatory T cells in long-lasting Graves disease. Whole-study findings and limits: Newly diagnosed patients had higher TCR diversity than persistent Graves' patients did.

The CDR3 length is 16 residues. Trimming removed 0 bases at V and 2 bases at J, with 13 bases between. The germline V gene encodes CDR1 SGHDN and CDR2 FVKESK. CDR3-region Arm-PCR and iRepertoire HTBI primers produced the TCR beta libraries. TCRdb reprocessed the multiplex PCR reads via MiXCR and lists one record per CDR3 protein. The sample contains around 400,000 distinct CDR3 sequences, about 15% of which appear only once. Time point given: newly diagnosed GD, antithyroid drugs for less than 3 months. PBMC-extracted RNA yielded the TCR library. It was American Thyroid Association guidelines that determined Graves' disease diagnosis. This clonotype was seen at least ten times. Its antigen is unknown. These same data were also listed under a study on T cells in Graves' hyperthyroidism and ophthalmopathy. That work adds: The authors deemed Graves' hyperthyroidism stable absent ophthalmopathy progression within 18 months. First-round RT-PCR of the TCR CDR3 relied on the HTBI primer set.

The rearrangement links TRBV14 to TRBJ2-5; tentative D call: TRBD1 (5 bases). Source: peripheral blood mononuclear cells (PBMCs), taken at new diagnosis, from a patient treated with antithyroid drugs. The sequence was collected from a woman aged 40 to 50 with Graves disease. The DNA of the CDR3 is TGTGCCAGCAGCCAAGATGGGGCATTGACACAAGAGACCCAGTACTTC. It yields the protein CASSQDGALTQETQYF.